The subject of this entry is one T cell receptor (beta chain). Its antigen remains unidentified. Sequencing used immunoSEQ multiplex PCR; TCRdb keeps in-frame clones, though not all of them. The table lists about 33,000 clones, 80% to 85% of them singletons. This entry belongs to a study of Siglec-9 on CD8 T cells in melanoma. Study-wide results and caveats: Siglec-9 reportedly marks and regulates an effector memory CD8+ T-cell subset apparently accumulating in melanoma tumors.

In germline, CDR1 is LGHNA, CDR2 YNFKEQ. The CDR3 contains 16 residues. Trimming removed 0 bases at V and 0 bases at J, with 9 bases between. The chain recombines TRBV4-2 with TRBJ1-3, with D tentatively TRBD1 (5 bases). This TCR came from a human donor in good health. The sample comprised Siglec-9- CD8+ T cells sorted from blood. The CDR3 bases are TGTGCCAGCAGCCAAGAGTTGGGGCTCTCTGGAAACACCATATATTTT. Residues: CASSQELGLSGNTIYF.